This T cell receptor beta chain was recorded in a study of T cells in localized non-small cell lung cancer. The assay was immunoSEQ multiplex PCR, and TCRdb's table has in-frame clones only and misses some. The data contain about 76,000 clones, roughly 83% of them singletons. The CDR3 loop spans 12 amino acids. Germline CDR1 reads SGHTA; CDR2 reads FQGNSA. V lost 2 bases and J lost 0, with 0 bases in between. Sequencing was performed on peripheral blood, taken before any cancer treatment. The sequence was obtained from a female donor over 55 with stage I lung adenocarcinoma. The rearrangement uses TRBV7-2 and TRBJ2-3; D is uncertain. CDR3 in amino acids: CASSLSTDTQYF. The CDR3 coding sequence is TGTGCCAGCAGCTTAAGCACAGATACGCAGTATTTT.